This T cell receptor beta chain was captured by sequencing in a study of blood T cell repertoires in COVID-19. Sequencing used immunoSEQ multiplex PCR; TCRdb keeps in-frame clones, though not all of them. The data show 250,000 to 350,000 clones, 87% seen once. This CDR3 has 15 residues. Germline CDR1 SGHTA, CDR2 FQGNSA. V trimming: 5 bases; J trimming: 3 bases; junction bases outside the gene matches: 7. The chain couples TRBV7-2 to TRBJ1-1; 9 bases fit TRBD1. The clonotype originates from a young woman who had recovered from COVID-19. The specimen sequenced was PBMCs or T cells enriched from blood (not recorded which). CDR3 nucleotide sequence: TGTGCCAGCAGCCTCACAGGGGGCGCAGACACTGAAGCTTTCTTT. It yields the protein CASSLTGGADTEAFF.